What follows is one T cell receptor (beta chain) and its context. Its specificity is unknown. PCR amplification relied on 60 Vbeta primers (plus 13 Jbeta primers). Libraries were prepared by immunoSEQ multiplex PCR; TCRdb keeps only in-frame clonotypes and omits some of them. The sample's table shows approximately 100,000 clones. This specimen belongs to a study of cytomegalovirus exposure and HLA in healthy donors. Study conclusions and caveats: In a later analysis, parvovirus B19, influenza, CMV and Epstein-Barr virus appeared linked to several top co-occurrence clusters. CMV serostatus was the only recorded immune exposure for donors.

The CDR3 sequence is 16 residues long. Trimming took 2 bases from V and 4 from J, leaving 14 bases between them. In germline, CDR1 is KGHSH, CDR2 LQKENI. The rearrangement uses TRBV18 and TRBJ2-2, with D perhaps matching TRBD2 (6 bases). The sequenced material came from PBMCs. This clonotype originated in a man over 45 in good health and CMV-seropositive. The CDR3 region is CASSPSGTLLTGELFF. The CDR3 coding sequence is TGTGCCAGCTCACCATCCGGGACTCTACTCACCGGGGAGCTGTTTTTT.